Listed here are 25 T cell receptor beta chains from one sample, sequenced in a study of shared clonotypes between healthy human individuals. Some clones are missing from TCRdb's copy, which holds only in-frame ones; the method was immunoSEQ multiplex PCR. The sample has over 850,000 clones, around 78% seen once. Sequenced input: memory CD4+ T cells from PBMCs. Regarding subset: CD45RA-negative fraction. Receptors were obtained from a man between 18 and 35 years old in good health. Some clones in this sample may be carry-over from other donors' samples.

The rearrangement joins TRBV5-4 to TRBJ2-2; 9 bases agree with TRBD2. The CDR3 is made up of 15 amino acids. Losses at the gene ends were 2 bases for V and 8 bases for J; bases not matched to a gene: 7. Germline assignment: CDR1 SGHNT and CDR2 YYREEE (reference sequence). The CDR3 DNA reads as TGTGCCAGCAGCTTAGGCGGGAGGGAAGCTGGGGAGCTGTTTTTT. Its translation: CASSLGGREAGELFF.

This chain joins TRBV7-9 and TRBJ2-3; possibly TRBD2 for D (6 bases). The CDR3 totals 13 residues. Trimming pared 11 bases from V and 0 bases from J, leaving 12 bases between. Germline V gives CDR1 SEHNR, CDR2 FQNEAQ (reference sequence). CDR3 loop: CAGLSGSTDTQYF. The CDR3 bases are TGTGCCGGCCTCAGCGGGAGCACAGATACGCAGTATTTT.

V gene TRBV7-9 combines with J gene TRBJ2-3, with D unclear. Germline CDR1 and CDR2: SEHNR and FQNEAQ (reference sequence). V lost 1 base, J lost 0 bases, and 11 bases lay in between. This CDR3 is built from 16 residues. The CDR3 bases are TGTGCCAGCAGCTTAGGACTCGACCTAAGCACAGATACGCAGTATTTT. Translated, it gives CASSLGLDLSTDTQYF.

Comment on this clone: No DNA is shown, since the ends of the CDR3 on it are uncertain; the CDR3 is the one TCRdb lists. This chain connects TRBV19 to TRBJ1-5. The CDR3 adds up to 19 amino acids, both ends counted. Germline lookup yields CDR1 LNHDA and CDR2 SQIVND (reference sequence). CDR3 loop: CASSIYFGSGKYSNQPQHF.

Remarks on this clone: Its ends do not fully match the called genes, so a read error is possible. Other DNA sequences of this sample code for an identical CDR3. The chain carries TRBV4-3 and TRBJ2-4; 9 positions match TRBD2. Per the germline V gene, CDR1 is LGHNA and CDR2 is YSLEER. The CDR3 totals 13 residues. CDR3 protein: CASSQDRAGGPVF. The CDR3 region has the DNA TGCGCCAGCAGCCAAGATAGGGCGGGAGGGCCTGTCTTC.

V gene TRBV10-2 combines with J gene TRBJ2-3; D may correspond to TRBD1 or TRBD2 (5 bases each). Trimming left V 0 bases short and J 3 bases short, with 13 bases between. This CDR3 has 16 amino acids. Germline values: CDR1 WSHSY, CDR2 SAAADI. Here the CDR3 reads CASSESTGLRTDTQYF. Written as DNA, the CDR3 is TGCGCCAGCAGTGAGTCGACGGGGCTCAGGACAGATACGCAGTATTTT.

As concerns this clone: This sample also contains other DNA sequences that code for the same CDR3. The chain recombines TRBV20-1 with TRBJ1-1, with no clear D. Trimming removed 4 bases from V and 5 bases from J, with 5 bases in between. Per germline, CDR1 DFQATT and CDR2 SNEGSKA (reference sequence). The CDR3 is 10 residues long. The CDR3 reads CSAIRTEAFF. DNA for the CDR3: TGCAGTGCTATACGGACTGAAGCTTTCTTT.

This rearrangement joins TRBV6-1 to TRBJ1-5, with 9 bases that match TRBD1. CDR1 and CDR2 (germline): MNHNS, SASEGT. This CDR3 spans 14 amino acids. J gave up 7 bases and V 7 bases, and 8 bases lay outside the gene matches. CDR3 in DNA: TGTGCCAGCAAGCCGGGACAGGGTTGGCAGCCCCAGCATTTT. It is translated as CASKPGQGWQPQHF.

Here the CDR3 DNA reads TGCGCCAGCAGCTTTAGAATTACGAACACTGAAGCTTTCTTT. It codes for CASSFRITNTEAFF. The chain combines TRBV5-1 with TRBJ1-1; unclear D gene. Between the trimmed V and J ends, which lost 2 bases and 1 base, there was a span of 9 bases. The CDR3 covers 14 residues. Germline CDR1 SGHRS, CDR2 YFSETQ. Drawing the rest from reference TRBV5-1 and TRBJ1-1, the complete variable domain is KAGVTQTPRYLIKTRGQQVTLSCSPISGHRSVSWYQQTPGQGLQFLFEYFSETQRNKGNFPGRFSGRQFSNSRSEMNVSTLELGDSALYLCASSFRITNTEAFFGQGTRLTVV.

This clone was seen many times. The chain uses TRBV5-4 and TRBJ2-7; D is unresolved. There are 13 residues in the CDR3. The germline CDR1 and CDR2 sequences are SGHNT and YYREEE (reference sequence). V gave up 4 bases and J gave up 8 bases, with 16 bases separating them. The CDR3 sequence is CASSRDGRSQQYF. DNA of the CDR3: TGTGCCAGCAGCCGCGACGGCCGGAGTCAGCAGTACTTC.

J is TRBJ2-7 and V is TRBV4-2; TRBD2 agrees at 12 bases. CDR1 is LGHNA, CDR2 YNFKEQ, per germline. V lost 4 bases to trimming and J lost 5 bases; unmatched junction nucleotides: 9. The CDR3 spans 16 residues. The CDR3 nucleotides read TGTGCCAGCAGCCCCGCTAGCGGGAGGGCCTTGGACGAGCAGTACTTC. Translation: CASSPASGRALDEQYF.

This chain connects TRBV7-3 to TRBJ2-1; TRBD1 agrees at 7 bases. The CDR3 sequence is 15 residues long. Germline CDR1 reads SGHTA; CDR2 reads FQGTGA. After removal of 2 bases from V and 8 bases from J, the junction contained 9 bases not matched to a gene. CDR3 loop: CASSLQGDRKDEQFF. CDR3 sequence (DNA): TGTGCCAGCAGCTTACAGGGGGATCGGAAGGATGAGCAGTTCTTC.

The chain combines TRBV11-3 with TRBJ2-7; no definite D call. Between the trimmed V and J ends, which lost 6 bases and 5 bases, there was a span of 5 bases. The CDR3 has 10 amino acids. In germline, CDR1 is SGHNT, CDR2 YENEEA. The CDR3 here is CASRRHEQYF. CDR3 DNA: TGTGCCAGCAGACGGCACGAGCAGTACTTC.

The rearrangement uses TRBV10-3 and TRBJ2-6; possibly TRBD1 for D (5 bases). V was pared by 0 bases and J by 2 bases, with 8 bases between. CDR1 is ENHRY and CDR2 is SYGVKD in the germline V gene. The CDR3 runs 16 residues. Written as DNA, the CDR3 is TGTGCCATCAGTGAGTCAGGCAGGGCTGGGGCCAACGTCCTGACTTTC. Translated, it gives CAISESGRAGANVLTF.

This sequence joins TRBV18 and TRBJ1-4; a possible D gene is TRBD1 (5 bases). The V end lost 1 base, the J end lost 2 bases, and 5 bases lay between the germline ends. The CDR3 consists of 14 residues. Germline CDR1 and CDR2: KGHSH and LQKENI. In DNA, the CDR3 is TGTGCCAGCTCACCACGGGACACTAATGAAAAACTGTTTTTT. It translates to CASSPRDTNEKLFF.

This chain joins TRBV7-3 and TRBJ2-1; D is possibly TRBD1 or TRBD2 (5 bases each). This CDR3 is built from 15 residues. The V end was cut by 5 bases, the J end by 4 bases, with 15 bases between. Per germline, CDR1 SGHTA and CDR2 FQGTGA. CDR3 coding DNA: TGTGCCAGCAGCCCCCTCCGGGACGGTTACAATGAGCAGTTCTTC. Its translation: CASSPLRDGYNEQFF.

The V gene is TRBV27, the J gene TRBJ2-7; 8 positions agree with TRBD1. The germline V gene encodes CDR1 MNHEY and CDR2 SMNVEV (reference sequence). Germline trimming cut 6 bases from V and 0 bases from J; bases unmatched to any gene: 7. The CDR3 is made up of 15 amino acids. Here the CDR3 DNA reads TGTGCCAGCAGCCAGGGACAGGTACTCTCCTACGAGCAGTACTTC. Protein sequence: CASSQGQVLSYEQYF.

In its sample, this clone was seen many times. The chain combines TRBV6-1 with TRBJ1-5; D is unresolved. Trimming left V 1 base short and J 0 bases short, with 7 bases between. The CDR3 covers 15 residues. Germline values: CDR1 MNHNS, CDR2 SASEGT. CDR3 nucleotides: TGTGCCAGCAGTGAAGGACTGTATAGCAATCAGCCCCAGCATTTT. It codes for CASSEGLYSNQPQHF.

V usage is TRBV28 and J usage is TRBJ2-5; no clear D. V lost 6 bases and J 0 bases, leaving 5 bases between the germline ends. The CDR3 has 12 residues. Germline V CDR1 and CDR2: MDHEN, SYDVKM. The CDR3 here is CASRVHQETQYF. The CDR3 DNA reads as TGTGCCAGCAGAGTTCACCAAGAGACCCAGTACTTC.

This chain links TRBV28 with TRBJ2-1; 8 bases map to TRBD2. J gave up 1 base and V 7 bases, and 15 bases lay outside the gene matches. The CDR3 sequence is 18 residues long. The germline V gene has CDR1 MDHEN and CDR2 SYDVKM. The CDR3 DNA sequence: TGTGCCAGCACCACGAGGCGCGGGAGGCTACCTTCCTACAATGAGCAGTTCTTC. It codes for CASTTRRGRLPSYNEQFF.

Concerning this clone itself: Other nucleotide sequences in the sample specify the same CDR3. This chain joins TRBV5-1 and TRBJ1-1; no clear D gene. The CDR3 sequence is 13 residues long. Germline-derived CDR1 and CDR2 are SGHRS and YFSETQ. Trimming cost V 4 bases and J 0 bases, with 7 bases left between them. DNA for the CDR3: TGCGCCAGCAGCCTGGATGTGAACACTGAAGCTTTCTTT. Protein sequence: CASSLDVNTEAFF. Looking up the rest from reference TRBV5-1 and TRBJ1-1 gives the full variable domain: KAGVTQTPRYLIKTRGQQVTLSCSPISGHRSVSWYQQTPGQGLQFLFEYFSETQRNKGNFPGRFSGRQFSNSRSEMNVSTLELGDSALYLCASSLDVNTEAFFGQGTRLTVV.

CDR3 nucleotides: TGTGCCAGCAGCTTAGGTAGCAGAACAAATGAAAAACTGTTTTTT. As protein: CASSLGSRTNEKLFF. The chain combines TRBV5-4 with TRBJ1-4; D is undetermined. CDR3 length equals 15 residues. Trimming cost V 2 bases and J 5 bases, with 13 bases left between them. The V gene's germline CDR1 is SGHNT and CDR2 YYREEE (reference sequence).

The CDR3 nucleotides read TGTGCCACCAGCAGAGACACTCGGGCTCCCGAGCAGTACTTC. Translated, it gives CATSRDTRAPEQYF. The chain combines TRBV15 with TRBJ2-7; D is unclear. The CDR3 has 14 amino acids. With 0 bases removed from V and 6 bases from J, the gap between germline ends came to 12 bases. Germline V lookup: CDR1 LNHNV, CDR2 YYDKDF (reference sequence).

The chain employs TRBV7-2 and TRBJ2-1, with TRBD1 matching over 9 bases. Germline lookup yields CDR1 SGHTA and CDR2 FQGNSA. V lost 4 bases, J lost 3 bases, and 4 bases stayed unmatched. CDR3 length: 15 amino acids. The CDR3 DNA is TGTGCCAGCAGCTCGCAGACAGGGGGCTACAATGAGCAGTTCTTC. Its protein product is CASSSQTGGYNEQFF.

At least ten counts were recorded for this clone. The CDR3 region is CASSLSGQIYGYTF. The CDR3 nucleotides are TGTGCCAGCAGCTTAAGTGGACAGATCTATGGCTACACCTTC. The chain employs TRBV7-2 and TRBJ1-2, with TRBD1 as a possible D gene (6 bases). Germline-derived CDR1 and CDR2 are SGHTA and FQGNSA. The CDR3 loop spans 14 amino acids. V lost 2 bases and J lost 4, with 11 bases in between.